In its sample, the clone carrying this T cell receptor beta chain was seen once. The antigen is undetermined. Germline V gene data show CDR1 as DFQATT and CDR2 as SNEGSKA (reference sequence). The CDR3 consists of 11 residues. Trimming took off 4 bases at V and 8 bases at J, with 11 bases between the two ends. Data came from immunoSEQ multiplex PCR; TCRdb stores just in-frame clones and leaves some out. The table shows fewer than 85,000 clones, with about nine tenths occurring only once. The data were taken from a study of OX40 agonist ivuxolimab in advanced cancers. The study, taken as a whole, reports: Circulating CD4+ and CD8+ T cells showed clonal expansion by week 6 at 0.1 to 3.0 mg/kg. On average, CD8+ T cells had more expanded clones than CD4+. Some nonresponders additionally presented with little normalized T-cell clonal expansion. The work left the antigen specificity of expanded peripheral T cells undetermined.

The clonotype comes from an adult with an advanced solid tumor such as melanoma, head and neck, liver or kidney cancer. Material: CD4+ or CD8+ T cells sorted from blood, obtained in a trial of the OX40 agonist ivuxolimab. J is TRBJ1-2 and V is TRBV20-1, with D hard to call. CDR3 DNA: TGCAGTGCTATCGGATCCCACGGCTACACCTTC. This codes for CSAIGSHGYTF.